This T cell receptor beta chain was identified in a study of metastatic and nonmetastatic thyroid tumors. Looking at the study overall: Peripheral blood and tumor or nodule samples from malignant and benign thyroid patients were compared. Study outcomes and limitations: Across blood and tumor, TCR beta diversity in malignant thyroid tumors was reportedly significantly higher than in benign nodules.

The CDR3 is 15 residues long. Germline V gene lookup returns CDR1 SGHRS and CDR2 YFSETQ. V shed 5 bases and J shed 7 bases, with 19 bases lying between them. In the original processing: A classifier for distant metastasis in papillary thyroid cancer was constructed using CDR3 differences observed across clinicopathological groups. TCRdb re-called clones from the PCR reads using MiXCR. TCRdb's processing, not the authors' own work, is the source of the V and J calls. The sample lists roughly 14,000 clones; about 35% were seen once. No patient had received any treatment before thyroid surgery. A note on this clone: Its antigen is as yet unknown.

The sample taken for sequencing was tumor tissue. This sequence originates from a female donor with papillary thyroid cancer or a benign thyroid nodule (not recorded which). Some clones in this sample may be carry-over from other donors' samples. The chain uses TRBV5-1 and TRBJ2-1; possible D gene TRBD1, 6 bases. The CDR3 sequence: CASSQTGSTANEQFF. CDR3 DNA sequence: TGCGCCAGCAGTCAAACAGGGTCCACGGCAAATGAGCAGTTCTTC.